This paragraph reports one T cell receptor beta chain. The germline V gene has CDR1 SGHTA and CDR2 FQGNSA. This CDR3 has 14 residues. V was cut by 5 bases and J by 8 bases, with 16 bases left in between. This specimen comes from a study of control samples from healthy donors and cancer patients. The repertoire was sequenced with immunoSEQ multiplex PCR; TCRdb's copy has only in-frame clones and lacks some. The sample yields under 150,000 clones, about 94% seen once. The TCR originated in a man in his thirties or forties in good health. Sequenced sample: blood. The V call is TRBV7-2, the J call TRBJ2-1; perhaps TRBD1 as D (6 bases). The CDR3 region has the DNA TGTGCCAGCAGCCGCCTCTTACAGGGCTATGAGCAGTTCTTC. Translated: CASSRLLQGYEQFF. Full variable domain (remainder filled in from reference TRBV7-2 and TRBJ2-1): GAGVSQSPSNKVTEKGKDVELRCDPISGHTALYWYRQSLGQGLEFLIYFQGNSAPDKSGLPSDRFSAERTGGSVSTLTIQRTQQEDSAVYLCASSRLLQGYEQFFGPGTRLTVL.